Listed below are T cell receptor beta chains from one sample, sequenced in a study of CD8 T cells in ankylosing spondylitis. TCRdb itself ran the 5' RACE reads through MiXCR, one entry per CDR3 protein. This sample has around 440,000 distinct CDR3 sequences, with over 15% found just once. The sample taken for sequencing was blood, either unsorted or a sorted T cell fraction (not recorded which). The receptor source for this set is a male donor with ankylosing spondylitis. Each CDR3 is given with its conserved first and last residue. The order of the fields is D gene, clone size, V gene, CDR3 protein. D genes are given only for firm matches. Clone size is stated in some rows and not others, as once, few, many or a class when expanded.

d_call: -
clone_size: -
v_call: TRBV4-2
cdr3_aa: CASSVEGNSDEKLFF

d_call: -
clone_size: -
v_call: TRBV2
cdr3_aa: CASREPLETQYF

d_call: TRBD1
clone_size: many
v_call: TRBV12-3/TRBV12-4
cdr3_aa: CASSYRTGSTDTQYF

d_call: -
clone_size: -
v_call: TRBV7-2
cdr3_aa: CASSAWEQGSPYEQYF

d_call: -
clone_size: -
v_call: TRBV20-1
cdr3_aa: CSAPVGGGAFF

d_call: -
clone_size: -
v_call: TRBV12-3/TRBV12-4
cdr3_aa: CASSFIATQETQYF

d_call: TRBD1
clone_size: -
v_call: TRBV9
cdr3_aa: CASSVATTGGPYGYTF

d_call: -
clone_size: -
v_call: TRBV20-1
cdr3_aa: CSARPPGNEQFF

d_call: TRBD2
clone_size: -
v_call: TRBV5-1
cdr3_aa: CASSIGLAGTRTDTQYF

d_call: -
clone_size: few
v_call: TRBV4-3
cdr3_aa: CASSQGPWDGRDAYEQYF

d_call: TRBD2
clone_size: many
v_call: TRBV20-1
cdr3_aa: CSATSGRLVGEQFF

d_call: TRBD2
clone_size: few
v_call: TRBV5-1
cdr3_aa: CASSQTAGAIYEQYF

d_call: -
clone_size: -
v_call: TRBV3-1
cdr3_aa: CASSRRGGDSPLHF

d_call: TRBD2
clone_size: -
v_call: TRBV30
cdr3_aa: CAWLAGGPWDTQYF

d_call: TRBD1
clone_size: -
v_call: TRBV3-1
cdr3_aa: CASSPRTGLDTIYF

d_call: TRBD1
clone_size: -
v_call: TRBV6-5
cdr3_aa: CASTRQGDGYTF

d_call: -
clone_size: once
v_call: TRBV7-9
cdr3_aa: CASSLDRTRGQTQYF

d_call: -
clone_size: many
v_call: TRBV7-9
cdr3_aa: CASSLLGGDGEKLFF

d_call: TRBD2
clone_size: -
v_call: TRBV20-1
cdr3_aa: CSARVSGGAVTDTQYF

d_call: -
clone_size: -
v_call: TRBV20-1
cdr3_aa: CSARDPRGNYGYTF

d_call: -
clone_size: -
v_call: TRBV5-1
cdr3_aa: CASSRDTFSGNTIYF

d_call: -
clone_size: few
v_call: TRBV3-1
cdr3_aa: CASSQNPVGSYEQYF

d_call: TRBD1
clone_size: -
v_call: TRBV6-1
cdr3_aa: CASRSPTGAGSYNSPLHF

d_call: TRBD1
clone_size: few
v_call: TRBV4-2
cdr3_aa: CASSLVGQGRAGELFF

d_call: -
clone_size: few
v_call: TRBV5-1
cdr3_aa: CASSFGTNEKLFF